Each of the 14 T cell receptor beta chains below was sequenced from the same sample in a study of blood T cell repertoires in COVID-19. Sequencing used immunoSEQ multiplex PCR; TCRdb keeps in-frame clones, though not all of them. This table has around 100,000 clones, roughly 80% appearing once. Sequenced: peripheral blood. Receptor source: a man between 65 and 80 years old with active or convalescent COVID-19.

The V gene is TRBV7-3, the J gene TRBJ1-2, with D possibly being TRBD1 (6 bases). Per germline, CDR1 SGHTA and CDR2 FQGTGA. CDR3 size: 14 residues. The ends were cut back, 4 bases at V and 8 bases at J, with 17 bases in the middle. The CDR3 coding sequence is TGTGCCAGCAGCTCCCCCTACAGGGTGGGAGGCTACACCTTC. Translation: CASSSPYRVGGYTF.

This chain joins TRBV6-6 and TRBJ1-6; possibly TRBD1 for D (5 bases). The ends were cut back, 9 bases at V and 4 bases at J, with 16 bases in the middle. Per the germline V gene, CDR1 is MNHNY and CDR2 is SVGAGI (reference sequence). The CDR3 has 15 amino acids. CDR3 residues: CASTLTGLYNSPLHF. DNA for the CDR3: TGTGCCAGTACCCTTACGGGACTGTATAATTCACCCCTCCACTTT.

The V gene is TRBV4-3, the J gene TRBJ2-3; D is possibly TRBD2 (6 bases). CDR1 is LGHNA and CDR2 is YSLEER in the germline V gene. CDR3 length: 15 residues. V was shortened by 0 bases and J by 2 bases, with 9 bases between the two germline ends. The CDR3 DNA reads TGCGCCAGCAGCCAAGAGATGGGACTCACAGATACGCAGTATTTT. This sequence encodes CASSQEMGLTDTQYF.

The chain uses TRBV7-9 and TRBJ1-2, with 7 bases identical to TRBD1. The CDR3 runs to 15 residues. The ends lost 2 bases at V and 6 bases at J; junction bases unmatched: 9. The germline gives CDR1 SEHNR, CDR2 FQNEAQ (reference sequence). In nucleotides, the CDR3 is TGTGCCAGCAGCTTACGGGACAGACGGTTTGATGGCTACACCTTC. It codes for CASSLRDRRFDGYTF.

This clone is a singleton in its sample. The rearrangement links TRBV6-2 or TRBV6-3 to TRBJ1-4; a weak D match, TRBD1 (5 bases). V was cut by 6 bases and J by 7 bases, with 9 bases left in between. The germline V gene has CDR1 MNHEY and CDR2 SVGEGT. This CDR3 has 12 residues. The CDR3 DNA follows: TGTGCCAGCAGCGCAAGGGGTGAAAAACTGTTTTTT. The encoded protein is CASSARGEKLFF.

J is TRBJ1-2 and V is TRBV7-4, with D maybe TRBD1 (6 bases). This CDR3 region has 16 residues. CDR1 and CDR2 (germline): SGHVT, SQSDAQ. Trimming took 8 bases from V and 5 from J, leaving 24 bases between them. The CDR3 DNA follows: TGTGCCAGCGATTCTCCTAGCCCAGGGGCTAGGTATGGCTACACCTTC. Its protein is CASDSPSPGARYGYTF.

CDR3 region: CACSGAGGDNEQFF. The CDR3, as DNA: TGTGCCTGCTCTGGAGCGGGGGGGGACAATGAGCAGTTCTTC. J is TRBJ2-1 and V is TRBV5-6, with 10 bases fitting TRBD2. Germline V gene data show CDR1 as SGHDT and CDR2 as YYEEEE. This CDR3 region has 14 residues. V lost 10 bases and J lost 5; bases outside the gene matches: 9.

The chain carries TRBV29-1 and TRBJ2-3, with 7 bases aligning to TRBD1. The CDR3 spans 15 residues. Germline V gives CDR1 SQVTM, CDR2 ANQGSEA. V was pared by 4 bases and J by 2 bases, with 9 bases of the junction left unmatched. The CDR3, as DNA: TGCAGCGTTGGGTCGGACAGGTTCTTCACAGATACGCAGTATTTT. It yields the protein CSVGSDRFFTDTQYF.

The chain employs TRBV30 and TRBJ1-2, with 8 positions matching TRBD1. Germline V CDR1 and CDR2: GTSNPN, SVGIG (reference sequence). J was trimmed by 3 bases and V by 3 bases; bases with no gene match: 3. The CDR3 is 13 residues long. The DNA for the CDR3 is TGTGCCTGGAGGACAGGGGAGTACTATGGCTACACCTTC. Amino acids: CAWRTGEYYGYTF.

The gene calls are TRBV28 and TRBJ1-3, with 7 bases lining up with TRBD1. V gave up 7 bases and J gave up 0 bases; unmatched junction bases: 6. This CDR3 is 15 amino acids long. CDR1 is MDHEN and CDR2 is SYDVKM in the germline V gene. The CDR3 protein is CASTKTGISGNTIYF. In DNA, the CDR3 is TGTGCCAGCACTAAGACAGGGATCTCTGGAAACACCATATATTTT.

The rearrangement uses TRBV24-1 and TRBJ2-5, with a tentative D call TRBD1 (5 bases). Trimming took off 4 bases at V and 4 bases at J, with 15 bases between the two ends. Germline V gene sequence: CDR1 KGHDR, CDR2 SFDVKD. The CDR3 sequence is 15 residues long. CDR3 residues: CATSDLGQGRETQYF. The CDR3 DNA sequence: TGTGCCACCAGTGACCTTGGACAAGGTCGAGAGACCCAGTACTTC.

V and J are TRBV15 and TRBJ2-3, with TRBD2 identical over 7 bases. In germline, CDR1 is LNHNV, CDR2 YYDKDF (reference sequence). Trimming removed 1 base from V and 5 bases from J; junction bases left unmatched: 9. There are 16 residues in the CDR3. CDR3 region: CATSRGAGDLLDTQYF. The CDR3 DNA is TGTGCCACCAGCAGAGGGGCGGGAGACCTTTTAGATACGCAGTATTTT.

This clone was detected only a few times. V is TRBV6-5 and J is TRBJ1-5; D is uncertain. This CDR3 contains 13 residues. Looked up from germline, CDR1 is MNHEY and CDR2 is SVGAGI. Deletions cut 7 bases from V and 0 bases from J, with 7 bases between. CDR3 residues: CASNGISNQPQHF. The CDR3 region has the DNA TGTGCCAGCAACGGGATTAGCAATCAGCCCCAGCATTTT.

The chain combines TRBV6-2 or TRBV6-3 with TRBJ2-7, with D perhaps TRBD2 (5 bases). CDR3 length equals 14 residues. In germline, CDR1 is MNHEY, CDR2 SVGEGT. V dropped 5 bases and J dropped 8 bases, with 19 bases sitting between them. CDR3 bases: TGTGCCAGCAGTCTCACCGGGGAACTAAGGCAGCAGTACTTC. It specifies CASSLTGELRQQYF.